The 6 T cell receptor beta chains below come from one sample, sequenced in a study of radiation and T cells in renal cell carcinoma. Clones were read by immunoSEQ multiplex PCR, and TCRdb kept only the in-frame ones, dropping some. This sample has about 47,000 clones, with 80% found just once. Time point given: blood 2 weeks post-SBRT. Treatment specified: 15 Gy SBRT to primary tumor, nephrectomy 4 weeks later. The sample here was blood, taken from a patient whose treatment included radiotherapy and nephrectomy. Source of these receptors: a woman in her 70s with renal cell carcinoma.

The CDR3 sequence is CASEKPGVYTF. In DNA, the CDR3 is TGTGCCAGCGAAAAACCAGGCGTTTACACCTTC. The genes are TRBV7-9 and TRBJ1-2; no clear D gene. Deletions cut 8 bases from V and 11 bases from J, with 15 bases between. This CDR3 region has 11 residues. Germline CDR1 SEHNR, CDR2 FQNEAQ (reference sequence). Using reference TRBV7-9 and TRBJ1-2 for the parts outside the CDR3, the full variable domain is DTGVSQNPRHKITKRGQNVTFRCDPISEHNRLYWYRQTLGQGPEFLTYFQNEAQLEKSRLLSDRFSAERPKGSFSTLEIQRTEQGDSAMYLCASEKPGVYTFGSGTRLTVV.

The chain uses TRBV11-1 and TRBJ2-5; D gene uncertain. The CDR3 is 14 residues long. Germline V lookup: CDR1 SGHAT, CDR2 FQDESV (reference sequence). The V and J ends lost 1 base and 5 bases respectively, with 11 bases between them. CDR3 DNA sequence: TGTGCCAGCAGCTTAGTGGCAGGACGGGAGACCCAGTACTTC. Encoded protein: CASSLVAGRETQYF.

This chain connects TRBV5-1 to TRBJ2-5; maybe TRBD2 (6 bases). The germline V gene encodes CDR1 SGHRS and CDR2 YFSETQ. V lost 0 bases and J 5 bases, leaving 14 bases between the germline ends. This CDR3 contains 15 residues. The CDR3 nucleotides are TGCGCCAGCAGCTTGGAGGGCGGGGCTGGTGAGACCCAGTACTTC. This codes for CASSLEGGAGETQYF.

This chain uses TRBV6-5 with TRBJ2-7; possibly TRBD1 or TRBD2 for D (5 bases each). In germline, CDR1 is MNHEY, CDR2 SVGAGI. Trimming cost V 2 bases and J 2 bases, with 10 bases left between them. CDR3 length equals 14 residues. CDR3: CASSYVGDPYEQYF. DNA of the CDR3: TGTGCCAGCAGTTACGTCGGGGACCCCTACGAGCAGTACTTC.

The J gene is TRBJ2-1, the V gene TRBV5-6, with a possible D match to TRBD1 (6 bases). CDR1 is SGHDT, CDR2 YYEEEE, per germline. V was clipped by 3 bases and J by 4 bases, with 14 bases between them. CDR3 length: 15 amino acids. CDR3 nucleotides: TGTGCCAGCAGCTGGACAGCCAAAGCGTACAATGAGCAGTTCTTC. This codes for CASSWTAKAYNEQFF.

CDR3 in amino acids: CAWSFGTADNEKLFF. Here the CDR3 DNA reads TGTGCCTGGAGTTTTGGGACAGCCGATAATGAAAAACTGTTTTTT. The chain combines TRBV30 with TRBJ1-4; 7 positions match TRBD1. The CDR3 is 15 amino acids. In germline, CDR1 is GTSNPN, CDR2 SVGIG (reference sequence). Trimming removed 2 bases from V and 4 bases from J; junction bases left unmatched: 7.